This passage covers 16 T cell receptor beta chains from one sample sequenced in a study of blood T cell repertoires in COVID-19. Profiled with immunoSEQ multiplex PCR; TCRdb holds only in-frame clones, not every one. The sample has 350,000 to 400,000 clones, approximately 93% seen once; the top ten hold 0.86%. Sequencing input: PBMCs or T cells enriched from blood (not recorded which). These receptors were obtained from a woman in her 40s who had been exposed to COVID-19.

CDR3 DNA: TGTGCCAGCAGCCCTGGCATGGGACAGGGGTTTAGGGAGCAGTTCTTC. This sequence encodes CASSPGMGQGFREQFF. The rearrangement joins TRBV7-9 to TRBJ2-1, with TRBD1 identical over 10 bases. J lost 10 bases, V lost 5 bases, and 14 bases had no gene match. This CDR3 region has 16 residues. Germline CDR1 and CDR2: SEHNR and FQNEAQ (reference sequence). The whole variable domain, remainder taken from reference TRBV7-9 and TRBJ2-1, is DTGVSQNPRHKITKRGQNVTFRCDPISEHNRLYWYRQTLGQGPEFLTYFQNEAQLEKSRLLSDRFSAERPKGSFSTLEIQRTEQGDSAMYLCASSPGMGQGFREQFFGPGTRLTVL.

CDR3 protein: CASSPARTYSYEQYF. The CDR3 bases are TGTGCCAGCAGTCCCGCCCGAACATACTCCTACGAGCAGTACTTC. The rearrangement links TRBV14 to TRBJ2-7; D not certain. Trimming left V 6 bases short and J 0 bases short, with 15 bases between. Germline assignment: CDR1 SGHDN and CDR2 FVKESK. The CDR3 covers 15 residues.

The rearrangement joins TRBV27 to TRBJ2-7; TRBD2 agrees at 7 bases. The CDR3 consists of 15 residues. The junction had 8 bases not matched to a gene; V was cut back by 0 bases and J by 6 bases. Germline assignment: CDR1 MNHEY and CDR2 SMNVEV (reference sequence). This chain's CDR3 is CASSLSPRGVGEQYF. The CDR3 DNA sequence: TGTGCCAGCAGTTTATCGCCCCGGGGGGTGGGCGAGCAGTACTTC.

This CDR3 reads CASSTGIGQPQHF. For the CDR3, the DNA is TGCGCCAGCAGTACAGGGATAGGACAGCCCCAGCATTTT. V is TRBV10-1 and J is TRBJ1-5; D is possibly TRBD1 (6 bases). Germline CDR1 reads WNHNN; CDR2 reads SYGVQD (reference sequence). Trimming removed 5 bases from V and 7 bases from J, with 12 bases in between. There are 13 residues in the CDR3.

This chain connects TRBV11-1 to TRBJ1-1; D might be TRBD1 (5 bases). V was trimmed by 3 bases and J by 4 bases, leaving 18 bases between them. Germline V gene data show CDR1 as SGHAT and CDR2 as FQDESV (reference sequence). The CDR3 spans 16 residues. In DNA, the CDR3 is TGTGCCAGCAGCTTGGGTCCCCAGGGAGGTTCCACTGAAGCTTTCTTT. Translating it yields CASSLGPQGGSTEAFF.

Concerning this clone itself: The CDR3 does not close with the conserved phenylalanine or tryptophan, likely indicating a read error. Because the CDR3's place on the DNA is in doubt, the DNA is left out and the CDR3 is given as listed by TCRdb. The chain is built from TRBV11-3 and TRBJ2-6; the table's TRBD1 call for D was not verified on the DNA. The CDR3 is 14 amino acids in total, end residues counted. Germline assignment: CDR1 SGHNT and CDR2 YENEEA. CDR3 residues: CASSLDPTSRGLVS.

V and J are TRBV18 and TRBJ1-2; TRBD1 might be the D (5 bases). CDR1 is KGHSH, CDR2 LQKENI, per germline. The V and J ends lost 0 bases and 7 bases respectively, with 9 bases between them. The CDR3 is 13 amino acids. CDR3 DNA sequence: TGTGCCAGCTCACCACCCCAGGGCGGTGGCTACACCTTC. Translated: CASSPPQGGGYTF.

This chain joins TRBV11-3 and TRBJ2-7, with 11 bases identical to TRBD2. V dropped 1 base and J dropped 2; count of bases not matched to a gene: 1. The germline gives CDR1 SGHNT, CDR2 YENEEA. CDR3 length equals 15 residues. The CDR3 loop is CASSLGGLAAYEQYF. DNA for the CDR3: TGTGCCAGCAGCTTAGGGGGACTAGCGGCCTACGAGCAGTACTTC. The full variable domain, its missing parts supplied by reference TRBV11-3 and TRBJ2-7, is EAGVVQSPRYKIIEKKQPVAFWCNPISGHNTLYWYLQNLGQGPELLIRYENEEAVDDSQLPKDRFSAERLKGVDSTLKIQPAELGDSAVYLCASSLGGLAAYEQYFGPGTRLTVT.

This clone was picked up one time. The chain joins TRBV27 to TRBJ2-5; the D gene is possibly TRBD2 (5 bases). The CDR3 is 14 residues long. From germline, CDR1 is MNHEY and CDR2 SMNVEV (reference sequence). Trimming stripped 6 bases from V and 4 bases from J, with 15 bases between. DNA for the CDR3: TGTGCCAGCAGGGCGTATACGGGGTCAGAGACCCAGTACTTC. This translates into CASRAYTGSETQYF.

The chain combines TRBV7-6 with TRBJ1-1, with 9 bases that match TRBD1. This CDR3 spans 13 amino acids. The germline V gene encodes CDR1 SGHVS and CDR2 FNYEAQ. The J segment lost 4 bases and the V segment lost 5 bases, leaving 2 bases of the junction unmatched. CDR3 protein: CASSRDRATEAFF. In DNA form, the CDR3 reads TGTGCCAGCAGCCGGGACAGGGCCACTGAAGCTTTCTTT.

The rearrangement uses TRBV18 and TRBJ1-2; weak D call: TRBD1 (6 bases). Trimming removed 0 bases at V and 6 bases at J, with 11 bases between. Germline-derived CDR1 and CDR2 are KGHSH and LQKENI. This CDR3 spans 14 amino acids. This chain's CDR3 is CASSPPGQTDGYTF. In DNA, the CDR3 is TGTGCCAGCTCACCACCTGGACAGACGGATGGCTACACCTTC.

This chain links TRBV20-1 with TRBJ1-1; D unclear. Trimming shortened V by 4 bases and J by 4 bases, and 4 bases separated the two germline ends. Germline V lookup: CDR1 DFQATT, CDR2 SNEGSKA (reference sequence). The CDR3 has 10 amino acids. CDR3 region: CSAMRTEAFF. The CDR3 DNA reads TGCAGTGCTATGCGCACTGAAGCTTTCTTT.

The V gene is TRBV2, the J gene TRBJ1-1, with a tentative D call TRBD1 (5 bases). CDR3 length equals 16 residues. Germline V lookup: CDR1 SNHLY, CDR2 FYNNEI. Between the trimmed V and J ends, which lost 6 bases and 1 base, there was a span of 18 bases. The CDR3 bases are TGTGCCAGCAGCGAGGATCGGGGGATTGGGAACACTGAAGCTTTCTTT. Protein product: CASSEDRGIGNTEAFF. The variable domain in full, completed from reference TRBV2 and TRBJ1-1, reads EPEVTQTPSHQVTQMGQEVILRCVPISNHLYFYWYRQILGQKVEFLVSFYNNEISEKSEIFDDQFSVERPDGSNFTLKIRSTKLEDSAMYFCASSEDRGIGNTEAFFGQGTRLTVV.

The CDR3 here is CASSPLMGGGGLEQFF. In DNA form, the CDR3 reads TGTGCCAGCAGCCCTCTCATGGGCGGGGGAGGACTCGAGCAGTTCTTC. V and J are TRBV3-1 (or the pseudogene TRBV3-2) and TRBJ2-1; 7 nucleotides line up with TRBD2. The V gene's germline CDR1 is LGHDT and CDR2 YNNKEL (reference sequence). V shed 4 bases and J 10 bases; nucleotides not matched to a gene: 16. CDR3 length: 16 amino acids.

The V call is TRBV2, the J call TRBJ1-5, with D possibly TRBD1 on 6 matching bases. CDR1 is SNHLY and CDR2 is FYNNEI in the germline V gene. V was cut by 1 base and J by 6 bases, with 13 bases left in between. The CDR3 loop spans 15 amino acids. In DNA, the CDR3 is TGTGCCAGCAGTGAAGAGGGGGTAAGGGGTCAGCCCCAGCATTTT. Translated, it gives CASSEEGVRGQPQHF.

The chain couples TRBV11-3 to TRBJ2-3, with a weak D call TRBD2 (5 bases). The germline gives CDR1 SGHNT, CDR2 YENEEA. The V end was cut by 0 bases, the J end by 8 bases, with 12 bases between. The CDR3 covers 14 residues. DNA for the CDR3: TGTGCCAGCAGCTTAGATCATTTGGGGAGTACGCAGTATTTT. Translation gives CASSLDHLGSTQYF. Based on the CDR3 plus reference TRBV11-3 and TRBJ2-3, the full variable domain is EAGVVQSPRYKIIEKKQPVAFWCNPISGHNTLYWYLQNLGQGPELLIRYENEEAVDDSQLPKDRFSAERLKGVDSTLKIQPAELGDSAVYLCASSLDHLGSTQYFGPGTRLTVL.